The rows below give T cell receptor beta chains drawn from one sample of a study of Ad26.COV2.S vaccination and SARS-CoV-2 variants. Some clones are missing from TCRdb's copy, which holds only in-frame ones; the method was immunoSEQ multiplex PCR. The sample lists 350,000 to 500,000 clones; roughly 90% were seen once. Source: peripheral blood, taken in a trial of Ad26.COV2.S vaccine versus placebo. Receptors were obtained from a person between 18 and 59 years old who received the Ad26.COV2.S COVID-19 vaccine or a placebo. The CDR3 runs from the conserved cysteine through the conserved F or W. Each record gives: V gene, clone size, D gene, J gene, CDR3 DNA, CDR3 protein. A D gene is named only where the DNA matches it firmly. Size values are once, few and many counts, or a class for expanded clones, and some rows have none.

v_gene: TRBV7-2; abundance: NA; d_gene: NA; j_gene: TRBJ2-7; CDR3nt: TGTGCCAGCAGGAAGGAAACAATCCCTTACTACGAGCAGTACTTC; CDR3aa: CASRKETIPYYEQYF
v_gene: TRBV12-3/TRBV12-4; abundance: NA; d_gene: NA; j_gene: TRBJ2-2; CDR3nt: TGTGCCAGCGGGACAACGAACACCGGGGAGCTGTTTTTT; CDR3aa: CASGTTNTGELFF
v_gene: TRBV7-2; abundance: NA; d_gene: NA; j_gene: TRBJ2-3; CDR3nt: TGTGCCAGCAGCTTAGCGGGGGCATCAGATACGCAGTATTTT; CDR3aa: CASSLAGASDTQYF
v_gene: TRBV7-2; abundance: NA; d_gene: NA; j_gene: TRBJ1-6; CDR3nt: TGTGCCAGCAGCTTAGTGGCAGGGGCTTACTATAATTCACCCCTCCACTTT; CDR3aa: CASSLVAGAYYNSPLHF
v_gene: TRBV28; abundance: NA; d_gene: NA; j_gene: TRBJ1-5; CDR3nt: TGTGCCAGCAGTCGACAGAGCAATCAGCCCCAGCATTTT; CDR3aa: CASSRQSNQPQHF
v_gene: TRBV6-4; abundance: NA; d_gene: NA; j_gene: TRBJ1-5; CDR3nt: TGTGCCAGCAGCCCAGAAGTCAATCAGCCCCAGCATTTT; CDR3aa: CASSPEVNQPQHF
v_gene: TRBV7-9; abundance: NA; d_gene: TRBD1; j_gene: TRBJ1-2; CDR3nt: TGTGCCAGCAGCTCCAACAGGGGGCAGACCTATGGCTACACCTTC; CDR3aa: CASSSNRGQTYGYTF
v_gene: TRBV24-1; abundance: NA; d_gene: NA; j_gene: TRBJ2-1; CDR3nt: TGTGCCACCAGTGATTTTTCACCGGACAGAAATAATGAGCAGTTCTTC; CDR3aa: CATSDFSPDRNNEQFF
v_gene: TRBV30; abundance: NA; d_gene: NA; j_gene: TRBJ1-3; CDR3nt: TGTGCCTGGAGTGTGGGGGGGTCTGGAAACACCATATATTTT; CDR3aa: CAWSVGGSGNTIYF
v_gene: TRBV18; abundance: NA; d_gene: NA; j_gene: TRBJ1-5; CDR3nt: TGTGCCAGCTCTCCGGATCAGGGGATATCACAGCCCCAGCATTTT; CDR3aa: CASSPDQGISQPQHF
v_gene: TRBV7-2; abundance: NA; d_gene: NA; j_gene: TRBJ2-5; CDR3nt: TGTGCCAGCAGCTTAAGAGGAGGGGAGGAGACCCAGTACTTC; CDR3aa: CASSLRGGEETQYF
v_gene: TRBV6-5; abundance: NA; d_gene: NA; j_gene: TRBJ2-7; CDR3nt: TGTGCCAGCAGTTACGCGGCGGGCCCCCCCTACGAGCAGTACTTC; CDR3aa: CASSYAAGPPYEQYF
v_gene: TRBV2; abundance: NA; d_gene: NA; j_gene: TRBJ2-1; CDR3nt: TGTGCCAGCAGCACCGGGGGGCTGACTTACAATGAGCAGTTCTTC; CDR3aa: CASSTGGLTYNEQFF
v_gene: TRBV29-1; abundance: NA; d_gene: NA; j_gene: TRBJ2-1; CDR3nt: TGCAGCGTTGATGGGCAGGTTATGTTTTACAATGAGCAGTTCTTC; CDR3aa: CSVDGQVMFYNEQFF
v_gene: TRBV28; abundance: once; d_gene: NA; j_gene: TRBJ2-6; CDR3nt: TGTGCCAGCAGCCGCGGTACAGGGATCCCTGGGGCCAACGTCCTGACTTTC; CDR3aa: CASSRGTGIPGANVLTF
v_gene: TRBV27; abundance: NA; d_gene: NA; j_gene: TRBJ2-7; CDR3nt: TGTGCCAGCAGTGCAGGGATTTCCTACGAGCAGTACTTC; CDR3aa: CASSAGISYEQYF
v_gene: TRBV7-8; abundance: NA; d_gene: TRBD2; j_gene: TRBJ2-3; CDR3nt: TGTGCCAGCAGCCCCCGATGGTTCGCCCAATTACTAGCGGGGGGCACAGATACGCAGTATTTT; CDR3aa: CASSPRWFAQLLAGGTDTQYF
v_gene: TRBV11-2; abundance: NA; d_gene: NA; j_gene: TRBJ2-7; CDR3nt: TGTGCCAGCAGCTTAGAGGGGTTCAAGCAGTACTTC; CDR3aa: CASSLEGFKQYF
v_gene: TRBV5-6; abundance: NA; d_gene: NA; j_gene: TRBJ2-1; CDR3nt: TGTGCCAGCACCCGACAGGTCTCCTACAATGAGCAGTTCTTC; CDR3aa: CASTRQVSYNEQFF
v_gene: TRBV6-5; abundance: NA; d_gene: NA; j_gene: TRBJ2-2; CDR3nt: TGTGCCAGCAGTTACCGGACCGGGGAGCTGTTTTTT; CDR3aa: CASSYRTGELFF
v_gene: TRBV11-2; abundance: NA; d_gene: NA; j_gene: TRBJ2-3; CDR3nt: TGTGCCAGCAGCCCTGGGGGGGCCTTCCCAGATACGCAGTATTTT; CDR3aa: CASSPGGAFPDTQYF
v_gene: TRBV7-9; abundance: NA; d_gene: TRBD2; j_gene: TRBJ2-7; CDR3nt: TGTGCCAGCAGTTATACTAGCGGGGACGAGCAGTACTTC; CDR3aa: CASSYTSGDEQYF
v_gene: TRBV30; abundance: once; d_gene: NA; j_gene: TRBJ2-7; CDR3nt: TGTGCCTGGAGTGTGGGAGGGGGCTACGAGCAGTACTTC; CDR3aa: CAWSVGGGYEQYF
v_gene: TRBV7-3; abundance: NA; d_gene: NA; j_gene: TRBJ2-2; CDR3nt: TGTGCCAGCCGAACGGAAAACACCGGGGAGCTGTTTTTT; CDR3aa: CASRTENTGELFF
v_gene: TRBV11-2; abundance: NA; d_gene: NA; j_gene: TRBJ2-1; CDR3nt: TGTGCCAGCAGCTTCCAACGGGGGCTCTACAATGAGCAGTTCTTC; CDR3aa: CASSFQRGLYNEQFF
v_gene: TRBV6-5; abundance: once; d_gene: NA; j_gene: TRBJ2-7; CDR3nt: TGTGCCAGCAGTTACCTGGGAAGGCATAGCTCCTACGAGCAGTACTTC; CDR3aa: CASSYLGRHSSYEQYF
v_gene: TRBV29-1; abundance: NA; d_gene: NA; j_gene: TRBJ2-3; CDR3nt: TGCAGCGCCCTGGGCGGGGGCCCCACAGATACGCAGTATTTT; CDR3aa: CSALGGGPTDTQYF
v_gene: TRBV13; abundance: NA; d_gene: TRBD1; j_gene: TRBJ1-2; CDR3nt: TGTGCCAGCAGCTTAACAGGGGCTGCTTCTAACTATGGCTACACCTTC; CDR3aa: CASSLTGAASNYGYTF
v_gene: TRBV28; abundance: NA; d_gene: NA; j_gene: TRBJ2-3; CDR3nt: TGTGCCAGCAGTTTCCCCCAAGGGTGGGGCACAGATACGCAGTATTTT; CDR3aa: CASSFPQGWGTDTQYF
v_gene: TRBV18; abundance: NA; d_gene: NA; j_gene: TRBJ1-3; CDR3nt: TGTGCCAGCTCACCAATCTTAACCGAAACGTACTCTGGAAACACCATATATTTT; CDR3aa: CASSPILTETYSGNTIYF